This T cell receptor beta chain was recovered during a study of cytomegalovirus exposure and HLA in healthy donors. Whole-study findings and limits: Later analysis found that TCR beta chains associated with HLA were more clonally expanded than other, equally common chains.

Germline V gene sequence: CDR1 SNHLY, CDR2 FYNNEI. The CDR3 loop spans 17 amino acids. The trim removed 2 bases at V and 0 bases at J, leaving 4 bases unmatched. A multiplex PCR was run with 60 Vbeta primers and 13 Jbeta primers. Assay used: immunoSEQ multiplex PCR; TCRdb lists only in-frame clones, some missing. The sample holds 150,000 to 200,000 clones, 85% seen once. Concerning this clone: Its antigen is unidentified.

This chain uses TRBV2 with TRBJ2-4; 10 bases are shared with TRBD2. Sequenced input: PBMCs. The TCR sequence derives from a woman aged 45-65 years in good health and CMV-seronegative. In nucleotides, the CDR3 is TGTGCCAGCAGTGAACTAGCGGGAGAACTAGCCAAAAACATTCAGTACTTC. It is translated as CASSELAGELAKNIQYF.